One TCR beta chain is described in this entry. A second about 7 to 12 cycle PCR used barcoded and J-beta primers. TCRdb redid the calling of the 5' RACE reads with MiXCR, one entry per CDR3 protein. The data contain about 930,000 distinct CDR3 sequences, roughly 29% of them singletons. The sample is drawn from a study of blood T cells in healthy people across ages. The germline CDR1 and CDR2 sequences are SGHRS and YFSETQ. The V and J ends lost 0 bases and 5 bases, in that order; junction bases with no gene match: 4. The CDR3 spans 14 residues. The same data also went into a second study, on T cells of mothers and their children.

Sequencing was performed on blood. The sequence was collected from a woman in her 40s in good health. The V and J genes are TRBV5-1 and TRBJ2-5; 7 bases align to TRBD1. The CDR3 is CASSLEGAEETQYF. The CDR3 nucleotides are TGCGCCAGCAGCTTGGAGGGGGCAGAGGAGACCCAGTACTTC. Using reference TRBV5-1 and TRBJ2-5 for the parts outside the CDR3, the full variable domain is KAGVTQTPRYLIKTRGQQVTLSCSPISGHRSVSWYQQTPGQGLQFLFEYFSETQRNKGNFPGRFSGRQFSNSRSEMNVSTLELGDSALYLCASSLEGAEETQYFGPGTRLLVL.